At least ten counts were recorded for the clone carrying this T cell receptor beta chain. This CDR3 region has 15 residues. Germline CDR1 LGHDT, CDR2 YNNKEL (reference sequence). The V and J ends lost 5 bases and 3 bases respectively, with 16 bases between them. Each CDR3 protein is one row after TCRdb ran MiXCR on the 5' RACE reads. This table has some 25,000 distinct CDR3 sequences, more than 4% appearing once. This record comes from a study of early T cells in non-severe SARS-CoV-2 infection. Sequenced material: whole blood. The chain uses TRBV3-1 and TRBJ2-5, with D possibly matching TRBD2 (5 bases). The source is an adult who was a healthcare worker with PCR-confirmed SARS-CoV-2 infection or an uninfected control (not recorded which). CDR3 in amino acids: CASSFDPRVEETQYF. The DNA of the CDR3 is TGTGCCAGCAGCTTCGACCCGAGGGTTGAAGAGACCCAGTACTTC.